This T cell receptor (beta chain) was captured in a study of cytomegalovirus exposure and HLA in healthy donors. Use of 60 Vbeta and 13 Jbeta primers characterized the PCR. In the original workflow: Counted up in a later analysis, unique TCR beta chains came to around 80 million, with around 11 million shared. Clones were sequenced by immunoSEQ multiplex PCR, and TCRdb holds only the in-frame ones, with some missing. That table supplies the V and J calls and clone size; D and trimming were determined from the DNA. The data show over 200,000 clones, about 80% seen once. The CDR3 length is 14 residues. V gave up 0 bases and J gave up 1 base, with 7 bases separating them. The germline CDR1 and CDR2 sequences are LNHNV and YYDKDF (reference sequence). About this clone itself: Its antigen is still unknown.

Points from the study as a whole: On later analysis, the bulk of CMV-associated TCR beta chains appeared to be HLA-restricted. HLA-A and HLA-B allele assignments for most subjects were reportedly predicted accurately using TCR beta sequences. For TCR beta chains, V- and J-gene trimming was later linked to a missense DCLRE1C variant.

This sequence was found in a woman between 55 and 75 years old in good health and CMV-seropositive. The sequenced material came from PBMCs. The V call is TRBV15, the J call TRBJ2-7; D not resolved. CDR3 in DNA: TGTGCCACCAGCAGAGATCGGGTGTCCTACGAGCAGTACTTC. Protein sequence: CATSRDRVSYEQYF. Full variable domain (rest looked up from reference TRBV15 and TRBJ2-7): DAMVIQNPRYQVTQFGKPVTLSCSQTLNHNVMYWYQQKSSQAPKLLFHYYDKDFNNEADTPDNFQSRRPNTSFCFLDIRSPGLGDTAMYLCATSRDRVSYEQYFGPGTRLTVT.